This T cell receptor (beta chain) was identified during a study of metastatic and nonmetastatic thyroid tumors. Overall study: Repertoire comparison spanned blood and tumor or nodule tissue of malignant and benign thyroid patients. Points from the study as a whole: For both blood and tumor, malignant thyroid tumors reportedly showed significantly higher TCR beta diversity than benign nodules did.

To note about this clone: Its antigen is unknown.

Authors' methods: The distant-metastasis classifier for papillary thyroid cancer was built from CDR3 differences across clinicopathological groups. TCRdb re-analyzed the PCR reads using MiXCR. These V and J calls are TCRdb output, not the study's own analysis. The sample holds some 24,000 clones; approximately 21% are singletons and the top ten take 10% to 15%. V lost 8 bases, J lost 6 bases, and 14 bases lay in between. Germline lookup yields CDR1 MNHNS and CDR2 SASEGT. This CDR3 region has 12 residues. Thyroid surgery had not been preceded by any treatment in any patient. This TCR was recovered from a male donor with papillary thyroid cancer or a benign thyroid nodule (not recorded which). Some clones in this sample may be carry-over from other donors' samples. The J gene is TRBJ2-7, the V gene TRBV6-1, with a weak D call TRBD1 (6 bases). What was sequenced was blood. The CDR3 region has the DNA TGTGCCAGCTGCCCCAGGGGTGTCGAGCAGTACTTC. Protein product: CASCPRGVEQYF.